Listed here are 2 T cell receptor beta chains from one sample, sequenced in a study of CD8 T cells in ankylosing spondylitis listed by TCRdb under 2017. Library preparation employed 5' RACE. Sequencing took place on an Illumina HiSeq 2500. TCRdb itself trimmed the public reads at Q25 with fastp, ran MiXCR and retained productive beta chains. For every CDR3 protein sequence, its rows merge into one entry that carries the most common genes and DNA. The sample table holds fewer than 150,000 distinct CDR3 sequences, of which about 7% were seen once. Around 11% of the sample comes from the top ten. Sequencing input: blood, either unsorted or a sorted T cell fraction (not recorded which). These receptors came from a female donor with ankylosing spondylitis or in good health (not recorded which).

This clonotype has ten or more counts. The CDR3 DNA reads as TGTGCCAGCAGTACCGGGACTAGTGGCCGAGAGACCCAGTACTTC. Protein product: CASSTGTSGRETQYF. The chain recombines TRBV2 with TRBJ2-5; 8 bases map to TRBD2. The V gene's germline CDR1 is SNHLY and CDR2 FYNNEI. V was clipped by 5 bases and J by 4 bases; unmatched bases: 9. There are 15 residues in the CDR3.

This clonotype occurred many times. The chain links TRBV6-5 to TRBJ2-7; possibly TRBD2 for D (6 bases). Trimming shortened V by 0 bases and J by 3 bases, and 12 bases separated the two germline ends. The germline V gene has CDR1 MNHEY and CDR2 SVGAGI. This CDR3 spans 15 amino acids. CDR3 sequence: CASSYSAGSGYEQYF. The CDR3 DNA reads TGTGCCAGCAGTTACTCGGCGGGGAGCGGCTACGAGCAGTACTTC.